Here is one TCR beta chain with its context. Its antigen remains unidentified. No clone much larger than this one lies a single base away; base qualities are absent. The treatment or condition label, read with the paper, signifies: roughly ten-day PBMC culture with coronavirus spike peptide pools or control peptides (ViraFEST assay). To expand antigen-specific T cells with peptide pools and then pick out the expanded clonotypes through TCR sequencing, the study relied on the ViraFEST assay. Positive SARS-CoV-2 PCR tests in the convalescent patients dated from March to December 2020, before Alpha, Beta and Delta variants emerged in the United States. Each well held approximately 2 million PBMCs cultured in IMDM containing around 5% human AB serum and roughly 10 IU/ml IL-2, with 10 ug/ml peptide pools added. On days 3 and 7, half of the culture medium was replaced with fresh IL-2-containing medium. Once the cells had been in culture for 9 to 10 days, the EasySep CD4+ T cell isolation kit was used to isolate CD4+ T cells by negative selection. PBMCs were separated from whole blood using Ficoll-Paque Plus gradient centrifugation and then either used fresh or cryopreserved at -140C. Each culture condition was generally run in triplicate wells.

The data are from a study of vaccination and CD4 T cells after COVID-19 (dated by TCRdb to between 2022 and 2023). With respect to the entire study: Convalescent patients had a positive SARS-CoV-2 result on nasal swab PCR, and of these patients, some ten had mild disease and one had severe disease. Six males and four females were included in the convalescent cohort, with two Hispanic individuals, seven Caucasians, two Asians and one multiracial person represented. Participants got two doses of the Pfizer-BioNTech BNT162b2 vaccine (n=8) or two doses of the Moderna mRNA-1273 vaccine (n=2). Post-COVID blood samples from convalescent patients were collected a median of around 100 days after diagnosis, with a range of 35 to 161 days. Post-vaccine blood samples were taken a median of about 70 days after the second vaccine dose, with a range of about 12 to 250 days. The cultures were stimulated with overlapping spike peptide pools from SARS-CoV-2 and from the common cold coronaviruses HCoV-NL63, HCoV-OC43 and HCoV-229E. Control cultures received a CEFX viral epitope pool as the positive control, an HIV-1 Nef peptide pool as the negative control, or no peptide. The spike-specific CD4+ TCR repertoire was compared before and after mRNA vaccination in approximately ten COVID-19 convalescent patients and a handful of infection-naive healthy vaccine recipients. The paper's findings and limits, for the study overall: Only a relatively small number of convalescent patients were included in the study, and early timepoints following natural infection were not analyzed. Among convalescent patients, a median approximately 88% of the SARS-CoV-2-reactive clones seen after vaccination appeared only after vaccination, which suggests priming specific to the vaccine. Nearly all vaccine-specific clones in convalescent patients (304 of 307) were mono-reactive for SARS-CoV-2 spike rather than cross-reactive with common cold coronaviruses. An increase in the median number of SARS-CoV-2-reactive clonotypes from 20 to 25 after infection to 38 after vaccination was observed, but the change was not found to be significant.

The CDR3 measures 14 amino acids from cysteine to phenylalanine. Of all the DNA, just the CDR3 is kept, 42 bases in frame from base 1. For CDR1 and CDR2, the germline V gene (reference sequence) lists SGHNT and YYREEE. Trimming takes 1 base from V and 7 bases from J, and the germline ends sit 15 bases apart. The library was prepared using PCR. DNA from cultured CD4+ T cells underwent TCR sequencing with the Oncomine TCR Beta short-read assay at the Johns Hopkins FTIC core. The QIAamp micro DNA kit was used to extract genomic DNA from the cultured CD4+ T cells. Oncomine TCR Beta libraries from cultured CD4+ T cells were pooled using unique dual indexes and sequenced on an Illumina iSeq 100. Under the source paper's analysis protocol: Non-productive sequences were removed, and CDR3s not starting with C, not ending with F or W, or shorter than 7 amino acids were discarded. Antigen-specific clonotypes were identified with the MANAFEST web application by comparing peptide-stimulated wells with reference and other culture wells. To be called positive, a clone needed an FDR below 0.05, an odds ratio above 5, and a productive frequency above 0.1% in at least two of three replicate wells. Clonotypes that were significantly expanded in both SARS-CoV-2 spike wells and at least one common cold coronavirus spike condition were defined as cross-reactive. Levenshtein distances (stringdist) and unrooted phylogenetic trees (ape) in R version 3.6.1 were used to assess CDR3 homology. TCRdb cleaned the public reads at Q25 with fastp, built clones with MiXCR and kept in-frame beta chains. Identical CDR3 proteins give one entry, which carries the most common genes and DNA. The V and J calls here are based on TCRdb, not the publication. The sample records under 15,000 distinct CDR3 sequences, 58% of which are singletons. Less than 20% of the sample goes to the ten largest clones.

The material was cultured CD4+ T cells from blood, obtained after SARS-CoV-2 vaccination. The clonotype originates from a human donor with COVID-19. The chain is encoded by TRBV5-4 joined to TRBJ2-7; possibly the D gene is TRBD2, per 5 matching bases. Here is the DNA: TGTGCCAGCAGCTTGAGTGGCAGACCGGGAGAGCAGTACTTC. Translated, it gives CASSLSGRPGEQYF.